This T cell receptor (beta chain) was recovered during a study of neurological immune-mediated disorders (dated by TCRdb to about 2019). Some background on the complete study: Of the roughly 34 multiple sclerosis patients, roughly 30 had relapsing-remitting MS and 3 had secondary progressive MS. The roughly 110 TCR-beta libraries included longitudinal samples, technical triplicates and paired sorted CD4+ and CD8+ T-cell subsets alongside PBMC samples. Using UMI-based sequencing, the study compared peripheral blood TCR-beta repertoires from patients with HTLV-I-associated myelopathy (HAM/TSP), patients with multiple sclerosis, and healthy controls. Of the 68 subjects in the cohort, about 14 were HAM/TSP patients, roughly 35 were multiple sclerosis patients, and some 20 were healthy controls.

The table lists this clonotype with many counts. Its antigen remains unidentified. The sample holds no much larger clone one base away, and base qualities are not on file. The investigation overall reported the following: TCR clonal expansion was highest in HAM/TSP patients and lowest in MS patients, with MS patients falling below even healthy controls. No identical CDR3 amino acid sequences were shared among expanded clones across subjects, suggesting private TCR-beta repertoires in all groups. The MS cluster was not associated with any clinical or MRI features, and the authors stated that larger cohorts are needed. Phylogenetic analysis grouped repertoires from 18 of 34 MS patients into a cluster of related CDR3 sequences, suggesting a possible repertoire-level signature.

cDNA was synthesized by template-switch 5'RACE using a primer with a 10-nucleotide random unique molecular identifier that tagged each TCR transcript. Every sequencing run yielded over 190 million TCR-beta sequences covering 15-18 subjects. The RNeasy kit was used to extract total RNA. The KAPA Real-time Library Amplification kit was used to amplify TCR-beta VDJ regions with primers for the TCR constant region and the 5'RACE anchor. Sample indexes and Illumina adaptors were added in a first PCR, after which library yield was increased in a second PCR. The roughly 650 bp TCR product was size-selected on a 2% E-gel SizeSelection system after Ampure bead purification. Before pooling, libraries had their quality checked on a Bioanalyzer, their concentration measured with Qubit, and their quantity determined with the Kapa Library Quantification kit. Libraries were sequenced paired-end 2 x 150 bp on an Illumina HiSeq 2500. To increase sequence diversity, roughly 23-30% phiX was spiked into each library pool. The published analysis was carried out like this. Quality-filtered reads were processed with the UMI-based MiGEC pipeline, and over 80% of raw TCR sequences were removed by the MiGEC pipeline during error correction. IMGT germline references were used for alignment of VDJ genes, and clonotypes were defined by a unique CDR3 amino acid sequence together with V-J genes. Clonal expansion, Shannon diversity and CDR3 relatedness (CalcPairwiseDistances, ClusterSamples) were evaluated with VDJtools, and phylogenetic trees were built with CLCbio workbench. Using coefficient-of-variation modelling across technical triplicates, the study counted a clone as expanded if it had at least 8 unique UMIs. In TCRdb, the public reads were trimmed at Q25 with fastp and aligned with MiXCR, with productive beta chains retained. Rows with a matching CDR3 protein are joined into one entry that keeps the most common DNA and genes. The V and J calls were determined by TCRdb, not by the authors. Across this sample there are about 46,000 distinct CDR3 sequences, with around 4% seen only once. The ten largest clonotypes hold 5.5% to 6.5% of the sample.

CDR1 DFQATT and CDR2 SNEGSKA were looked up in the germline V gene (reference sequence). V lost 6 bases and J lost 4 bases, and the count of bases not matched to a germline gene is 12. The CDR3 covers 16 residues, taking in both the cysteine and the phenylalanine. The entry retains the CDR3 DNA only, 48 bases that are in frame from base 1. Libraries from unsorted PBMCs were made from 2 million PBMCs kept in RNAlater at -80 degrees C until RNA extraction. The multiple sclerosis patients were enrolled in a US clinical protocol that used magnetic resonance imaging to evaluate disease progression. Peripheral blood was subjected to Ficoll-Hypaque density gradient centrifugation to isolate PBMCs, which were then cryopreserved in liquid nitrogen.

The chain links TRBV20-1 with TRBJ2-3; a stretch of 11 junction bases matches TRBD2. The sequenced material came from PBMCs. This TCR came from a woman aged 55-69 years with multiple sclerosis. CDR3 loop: CSADTLTSGGADTQYF. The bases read TGCAGTGCCGATACCCTAACTAGCGGGGGAGCAGATACGCAGTATTTT.